The source of this T cell receptor (beta chain) is a study of shared clonotypes between healthy human individuals. For this clone: This may be a read error: a much more frequent sequence differs by one nucleotide.

Each subset's genomic DNA was shared equally among a number of immunoSEQ plates. This table comes from immunoSEQ multiplex PCR, and its TCRdb copy is limited to in-frame clones, with some not included. The sample lists around 430,000 clones, about 85% occurring once. Each sample came from a Caucasian adult donor living in Nashville, Tennessee. The sample taken for sequencing was PBMCs. This TCR came from a woman aged 40 to 49 in good health. Some clones in this sample may be carry-over from other donors' samples.

The CDR3 is CASSFLGGGNQPQHF. CDR3 nucleotide sequence: TGTGCCAGCAGCTTTTTGGGGGGGGGCAATCAGCCCCAGCATTTT. This chain links TRBV5-8 with TRBJ1-5; tentative D call: TRBD1 (5 bases). This CDR3 has 15 residues. V shed 2 bases and J shed 2 bases, with 11 bases lying between them. The germline V gene has CDR1 SGHTS and CDR2 YDEGEE.